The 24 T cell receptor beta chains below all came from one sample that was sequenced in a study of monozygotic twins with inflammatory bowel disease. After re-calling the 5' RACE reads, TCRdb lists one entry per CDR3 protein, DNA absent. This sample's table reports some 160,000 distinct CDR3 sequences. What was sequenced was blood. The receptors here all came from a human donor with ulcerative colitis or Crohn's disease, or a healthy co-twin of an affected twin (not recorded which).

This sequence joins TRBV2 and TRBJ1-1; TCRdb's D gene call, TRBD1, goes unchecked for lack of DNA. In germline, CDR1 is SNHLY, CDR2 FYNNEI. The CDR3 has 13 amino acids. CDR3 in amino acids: CASRQGADTEAFF.

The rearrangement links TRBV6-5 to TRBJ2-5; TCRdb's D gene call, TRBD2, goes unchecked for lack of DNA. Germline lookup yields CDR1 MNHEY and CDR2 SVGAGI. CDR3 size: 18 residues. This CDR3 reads CASSPGLAGGVWQETQYF.

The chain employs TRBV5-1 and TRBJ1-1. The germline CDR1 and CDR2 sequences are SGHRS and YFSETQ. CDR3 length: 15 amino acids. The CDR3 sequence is CASSWKRDGRGEAFF. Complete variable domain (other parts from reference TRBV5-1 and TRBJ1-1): KAGVTQTPRYLIKTRGQQVTLSCSPISGHRSVSWYQQTPGQGLQFLFEYFSETQRNKGNFPGRFSGRQFSNSRSEMNVSTLELGDSALYLCASSWKRDGRGEAFFGQGTRLTVV.

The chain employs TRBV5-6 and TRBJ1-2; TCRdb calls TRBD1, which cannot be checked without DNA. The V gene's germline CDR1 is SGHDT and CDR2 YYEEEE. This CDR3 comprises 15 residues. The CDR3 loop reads CASRPGRGSNYGYTF. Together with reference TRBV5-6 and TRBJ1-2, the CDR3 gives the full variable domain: DAGVTQSPTHLIKTRGQQVTLRCSPKSGHDTVSWYQQALGQGPQFIFQYYEEEERQRGNFPDRFSGHQFPNYSSELNVNALLLGDSALYLCASRPGRGSNYGYTFGSGTRLTVV.

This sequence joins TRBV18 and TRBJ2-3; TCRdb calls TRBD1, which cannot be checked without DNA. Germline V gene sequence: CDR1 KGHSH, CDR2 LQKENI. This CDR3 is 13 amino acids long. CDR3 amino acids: CASSQGSGDTQYF.

The CDR3 here is CASSLGLGQGDHQPQHF. The rearrangement links TRBV5-1 to TRBJ1-5; TCRdb names TRBD1, which stays unverified in the absence of DNA. Germline assignment: CDR1 SGHRS and CDR2 YFSETQ. The CDR3 is made up of 17 amino acids. The full variable domain, rest sourced from reference TRBV5-1 and TRBJ1-5, is KAGVTQTPRYLIKTRGQQVTLSCSPISGHRSVSWYQQTPGQGLQFLFEYFSETQRNKGNFPGRFSGRQFSNSRSEMNVSTLELGDSALYLCASSLGLGQGDHQPQHFGDGTRLSIL.

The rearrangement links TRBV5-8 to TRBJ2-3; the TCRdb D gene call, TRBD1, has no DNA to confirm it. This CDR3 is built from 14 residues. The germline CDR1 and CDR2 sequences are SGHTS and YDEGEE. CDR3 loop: CASSPPYRGDTQYF.

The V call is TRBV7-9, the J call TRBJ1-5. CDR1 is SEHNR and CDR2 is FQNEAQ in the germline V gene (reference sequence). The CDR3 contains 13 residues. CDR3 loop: CASSLTGNQPQHF.

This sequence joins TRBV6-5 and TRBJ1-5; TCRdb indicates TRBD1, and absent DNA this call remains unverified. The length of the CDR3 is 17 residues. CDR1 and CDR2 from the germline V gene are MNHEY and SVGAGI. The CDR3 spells CASSSNQNGGFNQPQHF.

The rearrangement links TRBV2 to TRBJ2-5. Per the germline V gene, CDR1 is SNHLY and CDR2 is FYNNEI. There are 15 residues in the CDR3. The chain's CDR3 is CASSEFGETREGQYF.

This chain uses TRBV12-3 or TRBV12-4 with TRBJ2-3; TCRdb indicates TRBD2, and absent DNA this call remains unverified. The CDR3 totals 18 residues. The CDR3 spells CASILRASGGAQAATQYF.

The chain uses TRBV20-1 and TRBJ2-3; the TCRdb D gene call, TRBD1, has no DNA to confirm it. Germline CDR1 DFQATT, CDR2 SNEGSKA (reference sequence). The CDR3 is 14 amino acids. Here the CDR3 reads CSARDLKGTDTQYF.

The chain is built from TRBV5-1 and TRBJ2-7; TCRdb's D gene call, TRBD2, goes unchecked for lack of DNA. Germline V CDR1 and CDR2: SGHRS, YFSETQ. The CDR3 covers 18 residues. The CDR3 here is CASSSNLTPLGGGYEQYF.

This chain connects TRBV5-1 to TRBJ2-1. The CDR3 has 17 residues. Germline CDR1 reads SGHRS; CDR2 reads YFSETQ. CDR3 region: CASSLETSVSSYNEQFF.

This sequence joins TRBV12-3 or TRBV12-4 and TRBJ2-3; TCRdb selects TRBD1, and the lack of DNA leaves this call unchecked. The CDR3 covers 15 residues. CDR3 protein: CASSSSGARVDTQYF.

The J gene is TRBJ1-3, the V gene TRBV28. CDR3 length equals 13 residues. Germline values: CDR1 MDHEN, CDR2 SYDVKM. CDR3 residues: CASEDSSGNTIYF.

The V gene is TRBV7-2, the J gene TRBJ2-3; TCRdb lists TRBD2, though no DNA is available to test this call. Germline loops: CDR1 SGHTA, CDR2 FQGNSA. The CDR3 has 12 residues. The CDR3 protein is CASSFGRDTQYF.

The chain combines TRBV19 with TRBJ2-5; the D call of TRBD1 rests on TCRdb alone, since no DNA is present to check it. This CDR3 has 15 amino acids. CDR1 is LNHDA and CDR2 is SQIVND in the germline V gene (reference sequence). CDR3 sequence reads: CASSPGVTPMETQYF.

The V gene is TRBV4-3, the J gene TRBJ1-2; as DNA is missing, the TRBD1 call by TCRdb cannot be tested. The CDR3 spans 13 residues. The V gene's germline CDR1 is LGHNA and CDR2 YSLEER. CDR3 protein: CASSQEIRTEKTF.

CDR3 sequence: CSAKDKFNNQPQHF. The rearrangement links TRBV20-1 to TRBJ1-5. From germline, CDR1 is DFQATT and CDR2 SNEGSKA (reference sequence). CDR3 length: 14 amino acids.

The CDR3 sequence is CASRKPSLYEQYF. V usage is TRBV28 and J usage is TRBJ2-7. The V gene's germline CDR1 is MDHEN and CDR2 SYDVKM. CDR3 length: 13 amino acids.

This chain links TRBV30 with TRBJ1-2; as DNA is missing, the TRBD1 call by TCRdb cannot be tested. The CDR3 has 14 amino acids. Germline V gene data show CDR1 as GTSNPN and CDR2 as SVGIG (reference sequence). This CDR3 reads CAWSVTGRGYGYTF.

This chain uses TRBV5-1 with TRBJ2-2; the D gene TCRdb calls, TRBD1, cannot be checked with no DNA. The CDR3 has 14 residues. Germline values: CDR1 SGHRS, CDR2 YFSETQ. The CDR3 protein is CASKRDRVTGELFF.

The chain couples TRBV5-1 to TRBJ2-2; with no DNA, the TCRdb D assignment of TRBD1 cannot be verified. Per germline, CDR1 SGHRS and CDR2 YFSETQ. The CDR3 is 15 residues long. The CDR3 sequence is CASSLPAGDAGELFF.